This T cell receptor (beta chain) stems from a study of T-cell memory formation after mild COVID-19. Study information: Largely, TCR clusters stayed within a single donor.

V was shortened by 5 bases and J by 3 bases, with 9 bases between the two germline ends. The CDR3 consists of 13 residues. Germline V CDR1 and CDR2: MNHEY, SVGAGI. TCRdb reprocessed the 5' RACE reads via MiXCR and lists one record per CDR3 protein. The sample shows about 290,000 distinct CDR3 sequences, approximately 16% of them seen only once. This receptor was obtained from a young man who had mild COVID-19 (a few samples of this study predate the infection). Cell type and time point are not known. The chain links TRBV6-5 to TRBJ2-3; D possibly corresponds to TRBD1 (6 bases). The sequenced material came from PBMCs or a T cell subset sorted from them (not recorded which). This chain's CDR3 is CASSIRGTDTQYF. In DNA form, the CDR3 reads TGTGCCAGCAGTATAAGGGGGACAGATACGCAGTATTTT.